The TCR beta chain described here comes from a study of T cells of healthy individuals listed by TCRdb under 2018. To note about this clonotype: There is no known antigen for this receptor. No base quality values were provided; no much bigger clone lies one nucleotide off.

Including the terminal cysteine and phenylalanine, the CDR3 comprises 14 residues. CDR3 DNA is the only sequence kept; it has 42 bases, read in frame from the first base. As encoded in the germline V gene, CDR1 is MDHEN while CDR2 is SYDVKM. V was cut back by 8 bases and J by 4 bases, leaving a gap of 14 bases between them. Receptor libraries were prepared by 5' RACE. Sequenced using an Illumina MiSeq. TCRdb took the public reads, trimmed them with fastp at Q25, ran MiXCR for clone calling and kept in-frame beta chains. One record per CDR3 amino acid sequence lists the most common genes and DNA. Within this sample are over 95,000 distinct CDR3 sequences, with approximately 16% of them counted one time only. The top ten constitute under 7.5% of the sample.

The chain is made from TRBV28 and TRBJ1-4; the D segment could be TRBD1, given 5 matching bases. The sequence was obtained from a human donor in good health. This receptor has the CDR3 CASLDNRFNEKLFF. The DNA sequence reads TGTGCCAGCCTGGACAATCGGTTTAATGAAAAACTGTTTTTT. With the portions outside the CDR3 filled from the reference TRBV28 and TRBJ1-4 genes, the complete variable region becomes DVKVTQSSRYLVKRTGEKVFLECVQDMDHENMFWYRQDPGLGLRLIYFSYDVKMKEKGDIPEGYSVSREKKERFSLILESASTNQTSMYLCASLDNRFNEKLFFGSGTQLSVL.